A single sample is the source of the 5 T cell receptor beta chains below, sequenced in a study of PD-1 blockade in classical Hodgkin lymphoma. Sequencing used immunoSEQ multiplex PCR; TCRdb keeps in-frame clones, though not all of them. The sample yields 25,000 to 35,000 clones, roughly 70% seen once. Exposure to brentuximab vedotin varied, and each patient had relapsed following autologous stem cell transplantation. This specimen was peripheral blood mononuclear cells (PBMCs), taken before the second cycle of nivolumab. These receptors were collected from a human donor with classical Hodgkin lymphoma.

J is TRBJ2-5 and V is TRBV7-9; TRBD1 matches 11 bases. The J call may not be correct, given that the DNA end is closer to TRBJ2-7. Germline values: CDR1 SEHNR, CDR2 FQNEAQ (reference sequence). The CDR3 loop spans 15 amino acids. The DNA of the CDR3 is TGTGCCAGCAGCTCCGGACAGGGGGCTTTGGTCGAGCAGTACTTC. Translation: CASSSGQGALVEQYF.

This clone was counted once. The chain is built from TRBV5-1 and TRBJ1-1; unclear D gene. CDR3 length equals 14 residues. Trimming left V 0 bases short and J 1 base short, with 7 bases between. Germline V lookup: CDR1 SGHRS, CDR2 YFSETQ. In DNA form, the CDR3 reads TGCGCCAGCAGCTTGGCTCCATCGAACACTGAAGCTTTCTTT. Translated: CASSLAPSNTEAFF.

J is TRBJ2-3 and V is TRBV7-2, with 7 bases matching TRBD1. The V segment lost 5 bases and the J segment 4 bases; nucleotides outside the gene matches: 6. Germline V gene sequence: CDR1 SGHTA, CDR2 FQGNSA. The length of the CDR3 is 14 residues. As DNA, the CDR3 is TGTGCCAGCAGCACCGCAGGGGGAGCAGATACGCAGTATTTT. It yields the protein CASSTAGGADTQYF.

The rearrangement links TRBV7-2 to TRBJ2-3, with 7 nucleotides matching TRBD2. V lost 5 bases and J lost 2; bases outside the gene matches: 7. CDR1 and CDR2 (germline): SGHTA, FQGNSA. CDR3 length: 15 amino acids. This CDR3 is CASSPTRGNTDTQYF. CDR3 in DNA: TGTGCCAGCAGCCCAACGCGGGGGAACACAGATACGCAGTATTTT.

The CDR3 is CSVEEGRGQQYF. The CDR3 nucleotides read TGCAGCGTTGAAGAGGGCCGGGGGCAGCAGTACTTC. The genes are TRBV29-1 and TRBJ2-7, with D tentatively TRBD1 or TRBD2 (6 bases each). Trimming removed 0 bases from V and 8 bases from J, with 11 bases in between. The V gene's germline CDR1 is SQVTM and CDR2 ANQGSEA. The length of the CDR3 is 12 residues.